This TCR beta chain was documented in a study of blood T cell repertoires in COVID-19. The overall study: PBMCs, B-cell-depleted T cells, or T cells were the source of the cDNA or gDNA that made up the material.

In the study's own analysis: Amplified reference gene primers provided the basis for estimating nucleated cell counts. Generated by immunoSEQ multiplex PCR, the TCRdb table keeps only in-frame clones and is missing some. The V and J calls and clone size come from that table; D and trimming were worked out from the DNA. The sample includes roughly 250,000 clones, 83% of them seen just once. The sequence derives from a man in his forties or fifties with active or convalescent COVID-19. Sequencing was carried out using peripheral blood.

As DNA, the CDR3 is TGCGCCAGCAGCTTAGATCAGCGGGACTTCACAGATACGCAGTATTTT. This gives the protein CASSLDQRDFTDTQYF. The chain recombines TRBV5-1 with TRBJ2-3, with 7 bases aligning to TRBD2. This CDR3 is built from 16 residues. With V trimmed by 2 bases and J by 2 bases, 8 bases remained unmatched. Germline lookup yields CDR1 SGHRS and CDR2 YFSETQ.